This T cell receptor (beta chain) was profiled in a study of metastatic and nonmetastatic thyroid tumors. This clone was counted many times. Its antigen is as yet unknown. Thyroid surgery had not been preceded by any treatment in any patient. V lost 0 bases and J 10 bases, leaving 13 bases between the germline ends. The CDR3 sequence is 14 residues long. Per germline, CDR1 MNHEY and CDR2 SVGAGI. Study conclusions and caveats: Within blood and tumor, benign nodules reportedly had significantly lower TCR beta diversity than malignant thyroid tumors did.

With MiXCR, TCRdb reprocessed the PCR reads. The sample includes over 40,000 clones, about an eighth of them seen just once. The V gene is TRBV6-5, the J gene TRBJ1-5, with D possibly being TRBD1 (5 bases). This clonotype was sampled from a female donor with papillary thyroid cancer or a benign thyroid nodule (not recorded which). Some clones in this sample may be carry-over from other donors' samples. The sequencing sample was made of blood. CDR3 protein: CASSYSDSNSPQHF. CDR3 DNA: TGTGCCAGCAGTTACTCCGACAGTAATTCCCCCCAGCATTTT.